This T cell receptor beta chain is from a study of cytomegalovirus exposure and HLA in healthy donors (dated by TCRdb to about 2017). About the study as a whole: An earlier analysis of some 600 of the donors reported about 300 Gb of sequence data and 100 million to 120 million unique TCR beta sequences obtained from about 179 million T cells. Along with the roughly 700-subject first cohort, a separate validation cohort of over 90 different subjects was used. An early release that covered fewer than 800 HLA-typed donors contained 300 to 350 gigabases of sequencing data and 65 million to 100 million unique TCR sequences. About five DR-DQ haplotypes were treated as single units for association and clustering because of strong linkage in the cohort. Rather than using new phenotypic data, the later analysis identified candidate immune exposures from TCR beta sequences and from how often those sequences occurred across donors. Alongside the repertoire data, information on donor age, sex, ethnicity and CMV serostatus was compiled. Among the approximately 400 genotyped donors, under 90% belonged to the genetic ancestry cluster associated with self-reported Caucasian donors. A later analysis re-analyzed previously published TCR beta repertoires from about 730 donors and added high-resolution HLA genotyping to study TCR occurrence patterns. HLA typing covered class I and class II loci at four-digit resolution. Every discovery cohort repertoire had been produced on one sequencing platform. A later genetic analysis took genome-wide SNP genotypes for about three fifths of the roughly 670 donors and used that subset as a discovery cohort. The T cell repertoires of under 700 subjects were profiled by immunosequencing and related to cytomegalovirus serostatus. An earlier analysis of approximately 500 of the donors applied high-throughput TCR beta sequencing to assess whether each TCR beta V gene segment acted as functional or pseudogenic. The number of typed donors differed by locus: about 620-640 for A, B, C, DRB1 and DQB1; 500 to 550 for DQA1; 600 to 610 for DPA1; and roughly 450 for DPB1. Among several hundred genotyped donors of the cohort, an average of roughly 230,000 unique TCR beta nucleotide sequences was sequenced per donor, of which roughly 17% were non-productive. The aim of the study was to test whether cataloging public T cell receptors could identify signatures of past pathogen exposure. High-throughput TCR immunosequencing, statistical association of individual TCRs with disease status, and machine learning were combined to predict cytomegalovirus infection status. What the study reported, not specific to this receptor: Three of the identified cytomegalovirus-associated TCR beta chains were confirmed in vitro to be specific for cytomegalovirus antigens. Linkage disequilibrium might explain the correlated functional status among segregating V segments, but an unknown experimental factor could not be excluded. Specific HLA alleles were associated with about 17,000 TCR beta sequences at a false discovery rate of 0.05 in a later analysis. A later analysis reported that several top co-occurrence clusters appeared linked to parvovirus B19, influenza, CMV and Epstein-Barr virus. The study listed 150 to 200 TCR beta chains as associated with cytomegalovirus. V-gene and J-gene trimming of TCR beta chains was associated with a missense DCLRE1C variant in a later genetic analysis, and the association was replicated in an independent cohort. In both the original and validation cohorts, the classifier was reported to diagnose cytomegalovirus status with high specificity and sensitivity. This cohort had only TCR beta chains sequenced, and the lack of alpha or paired-chain data limited which features could be detected. In a later analysis, TCR association rates were found to vary across HLA loci, with the most associated TCRs seen for DRB1 alleles and the fewest for HLA-C alleles. For the cohort, immune exposure information was limited to CMV serostatus. Compared with equally common non-associated chains, HLA-associated TCR beta chains in a later analysis were more clonally expanded and had lower generation probabilities. Most TCR sequences were seen in very few donors, while some public TCRs were found in many individuals. A group of highly shared sequence variants was considered likely to be a technical artifact of the sequencing pipeline. Some IMGT-functional V segments, including TRBV6-2 and TRBV6-3, could not be told apart with the 87-base-pair reads, so those segments were excluded. The presence/absence analyses assumed that sequencing depth was roughly uniform across donors, and that assumption may not be true. It was suggested by the authors that the approach could potentially be generalized to other disease states and immunological phenotypes. Because counts were too low, roughly 16 rarely observed V segments, including chromosome 9 orphons, were left out of the earlier analysis of approximately 580 of the donors. According to a later analysis, most CMV-associated TCR beta chains appeared to be HLA-restricted, and the HLA associations seemed to be driven largely by CMV exposure. Because HLA typing was missing for some donors at each locus, association tests included only the typed subset. When HLA alleles, especially DR and DQ, strongly co-occurred, attributing TCR associations to individual alleles was difficult. Compared with the approximately 600-donor mean, donors in an Asian-associated ancestry cluster had fewer N-insertions in productive TCRs, according to a later genetic analysis. In an earlier analysis of about 540 of the donors, most TCR beta V segments were observed in productive rearrangements about 87% or about 30% of the time, broadly matching IMGT annotations. A further reported finding was that TCR beta sequences accurately predicted the HLA-A and HLA-B alleles for most subjects in the first cohort.

Sequences LNHDA (CDR1) and SQIVND (CDR2) are obtained from the germline V gene (reference sequence). Taken from cysteine to phenylalanine, the CDR3 has 13 residues. This entry keeps only the CDR3 DNA: 39 bases, framed from base 1. The junction shows trimming of 5 bases on V and 5 bases on J, plus 9 bases between the germline ends. As to this clone: Its cognate antigen has yet to be identified. The sample holds no much larger clone one base away, and base qualities are not on file.

The cohort consisted of 650 to 700 healthy bone marrow donors. At the time of sampling, all cohort members were nominally healthy, though unrecorded immune exposures were likely present. The donor tested CMV seropositive, placing the donor among the 290 or so seropositive members of the cohort. A peripheral blood sample was provided by each donor, and peripheral blood mononuclear cells were used for TCR beta sequencing. The Qiagen DNeasy Blood Extraction Kit was used to extract genomic DNA from the blood cell samples. Libraries were prepared through the immunoSEQ multiplex PCR assay. The multiplex PCR relied on a mix of 60 forward primers for TCR Vbeta segments and 13 reverse primers for TCR Jbeta segments. The CDR3 region of rearranged TCR beta genes was amplified from genomic DNA by a multiplex PCR assay. On the Illumina HiSeq System, the amplified TCR beta libraries were sequenced as 87-base-pair reads. In the paper's pipeline: In a later analysis, tens of millions of unique TCR beta chains were counted across the roughly 670 repertoires, and about 10 million of these chains were shared by at least two donors. Raw reads were error-corrected and collapsed into unique sequences by a nearest-neighbor algorithm in which closely related sequences were merged to remove PCR and sequencing errors. To assign V, D and J gene segments, CDR3 sequences were aligned to IMGT reference sequences. For a sequence to be retained, a match of at least six nucleotides was required to both a V gene segment and a J gene segment. A rearrangement was called productive if the CDR3 had no stop codons and remained in frame with V and J, and every other rearrangement was called non-productive. Following IMGT convention, CDR3 was defined as the stretch from the second conserved V-encoded cysteine up to the conserved J-encoded phenylalanine. In an earlier analysis of around 600 of the donors, sequences lacking an unambiguous match to a single V gene segment were excluded. An earlier analysis of a few hundred of the donors classified V segments as functional when productive rearrangements were above 56.7% and as segregating when the standard deviation between donors was above 5%. To diagnose cytomegalovirus status from the catalog of TCR beta chain sequences, a statistical classification framework was built. In a later analysis, TCR nucleotide sequences were compared against IMGT/GENE-DB human TR gene sequences so that V and J genes could be assigned. The TCRdist pipeline was used in a later analysis to assign CDR3 sequences and most-parsimonious VDJ recombination scenarios. In a later analysis, every TCR beta chain was defined by the combination of its CDR3 amino acid sequence and its V-gene family, and reads without a unique V-gene family were dropped. To address suspected cross-contamination and a sequencing artifact, a later analysis removed roughly 580 highly shared, low-generation-probability nucleotide sequences. In a later analysis, a clonal expansion index was calculated for each public chain from normalized within-repertoire ranks of inferred template counts. In a later analysis, generation probabilities were computed using a VDJ recombination model fitted to out-of-frame rearrangements, and the results were checked against IGoR. In a later analysis, TCR-TCR, TCR-HLA and TCR-CMV co-occurrence was scored with hypergeometric tests, and a repertoire-size bias correction was applied to TCR pairs. In a later analysis, false discovery rates were estimated by permuting HLA or CMV assignments 20 times. In a later analysis, co-occurring TCRs were grouped using DBSCAN, with TCRdist sequence similarity added in when clustering inside HLA-allele-positive subsets. Repertoires with fewer than 30,000 or more than 120,000 public chains were left out of co-occurrence clustering, as were about 5 repertoires with anomalous nucleotide sharing. Not all clones reach the TCRdb copy of this immuneACCESS table, which keeps in-frame sequences only. Checked studies attribute under half of the gap to unresolved V genes and leave the rest unexplained. V and J calls and clone size are given by that table; D and trimming were obtained from the DNA. The sample profile shows some 100,000 clones; over 60% of them were found once. The ten largest clones take up about 3.6% of the sample.

The clonotype comes from a male donor in good health and CMV-seropositive. The sample comprised PBMCs. The chain employs TRBV19 and TRBJ2-2; TRBD2 could be the D gene, as 5 bases match. The CDR3 protein: CASSPPGTGELFF. The bases read TGTGCCAGTAGTCCTCCGGGGACCGGGGAGCTGTTTTTT. Here the CDR3 is joined to the reference TRBV19 and TRBJ2-2 genes, and the full variable domain is: DGGITQSPKYLFRKEGQNVTLSCEQNLNHDAMYWYRQDPGQGLRLIYYSQIVNDFQKGDIAEGYSVSREKKESFPLTVTSAQKNPTAFYLCASSPPGTGELFFGEGSRLTVL.